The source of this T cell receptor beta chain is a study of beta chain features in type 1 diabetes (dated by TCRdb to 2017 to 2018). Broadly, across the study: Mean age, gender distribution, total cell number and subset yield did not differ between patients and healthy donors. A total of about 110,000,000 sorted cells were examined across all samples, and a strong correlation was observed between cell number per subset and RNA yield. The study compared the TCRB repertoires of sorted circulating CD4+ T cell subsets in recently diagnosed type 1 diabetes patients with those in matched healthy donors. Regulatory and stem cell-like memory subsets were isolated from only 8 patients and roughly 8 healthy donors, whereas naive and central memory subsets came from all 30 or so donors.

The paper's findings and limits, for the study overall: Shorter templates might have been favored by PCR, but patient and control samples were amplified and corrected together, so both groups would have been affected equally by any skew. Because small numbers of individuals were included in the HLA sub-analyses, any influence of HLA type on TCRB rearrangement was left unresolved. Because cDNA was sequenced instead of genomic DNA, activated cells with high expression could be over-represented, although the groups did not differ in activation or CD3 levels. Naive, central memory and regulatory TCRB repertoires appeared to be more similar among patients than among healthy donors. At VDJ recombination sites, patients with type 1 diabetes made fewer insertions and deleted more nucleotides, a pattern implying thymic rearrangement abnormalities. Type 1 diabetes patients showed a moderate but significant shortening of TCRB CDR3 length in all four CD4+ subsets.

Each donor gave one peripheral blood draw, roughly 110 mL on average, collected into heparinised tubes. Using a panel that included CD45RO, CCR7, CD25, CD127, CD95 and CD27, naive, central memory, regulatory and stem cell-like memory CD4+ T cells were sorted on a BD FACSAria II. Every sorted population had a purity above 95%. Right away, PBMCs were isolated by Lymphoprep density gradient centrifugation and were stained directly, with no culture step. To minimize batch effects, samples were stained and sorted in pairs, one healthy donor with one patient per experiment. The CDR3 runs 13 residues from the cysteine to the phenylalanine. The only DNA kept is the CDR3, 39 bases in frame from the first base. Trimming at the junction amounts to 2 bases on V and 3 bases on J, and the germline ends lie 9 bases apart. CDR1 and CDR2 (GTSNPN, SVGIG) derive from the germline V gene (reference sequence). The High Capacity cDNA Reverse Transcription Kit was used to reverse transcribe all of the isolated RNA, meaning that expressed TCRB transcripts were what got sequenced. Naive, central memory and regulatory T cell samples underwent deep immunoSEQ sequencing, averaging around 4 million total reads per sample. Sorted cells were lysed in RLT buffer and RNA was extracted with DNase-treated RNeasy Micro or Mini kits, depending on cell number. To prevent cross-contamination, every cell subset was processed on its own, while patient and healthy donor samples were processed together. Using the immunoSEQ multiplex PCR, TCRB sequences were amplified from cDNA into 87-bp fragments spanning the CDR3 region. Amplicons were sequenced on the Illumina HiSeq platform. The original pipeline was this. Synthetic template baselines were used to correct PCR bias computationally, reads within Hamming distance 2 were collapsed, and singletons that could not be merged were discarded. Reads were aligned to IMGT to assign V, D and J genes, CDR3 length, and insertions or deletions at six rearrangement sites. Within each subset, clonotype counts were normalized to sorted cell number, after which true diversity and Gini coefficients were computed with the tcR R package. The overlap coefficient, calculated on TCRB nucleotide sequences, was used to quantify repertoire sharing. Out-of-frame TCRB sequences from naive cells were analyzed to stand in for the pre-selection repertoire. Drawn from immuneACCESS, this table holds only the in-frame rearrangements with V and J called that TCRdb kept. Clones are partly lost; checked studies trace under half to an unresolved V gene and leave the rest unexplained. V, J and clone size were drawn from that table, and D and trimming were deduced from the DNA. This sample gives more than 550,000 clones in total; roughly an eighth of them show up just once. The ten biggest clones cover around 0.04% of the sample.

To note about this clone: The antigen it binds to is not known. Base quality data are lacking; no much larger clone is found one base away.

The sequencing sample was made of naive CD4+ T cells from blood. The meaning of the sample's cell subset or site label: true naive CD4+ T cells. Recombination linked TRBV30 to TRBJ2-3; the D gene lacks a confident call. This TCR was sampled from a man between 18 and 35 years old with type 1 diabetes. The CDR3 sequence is CAWSLWTTDTQYF. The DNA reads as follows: TGTGCCTGGAGTCTCTGGACGACAGATACGCAGTATTTT.